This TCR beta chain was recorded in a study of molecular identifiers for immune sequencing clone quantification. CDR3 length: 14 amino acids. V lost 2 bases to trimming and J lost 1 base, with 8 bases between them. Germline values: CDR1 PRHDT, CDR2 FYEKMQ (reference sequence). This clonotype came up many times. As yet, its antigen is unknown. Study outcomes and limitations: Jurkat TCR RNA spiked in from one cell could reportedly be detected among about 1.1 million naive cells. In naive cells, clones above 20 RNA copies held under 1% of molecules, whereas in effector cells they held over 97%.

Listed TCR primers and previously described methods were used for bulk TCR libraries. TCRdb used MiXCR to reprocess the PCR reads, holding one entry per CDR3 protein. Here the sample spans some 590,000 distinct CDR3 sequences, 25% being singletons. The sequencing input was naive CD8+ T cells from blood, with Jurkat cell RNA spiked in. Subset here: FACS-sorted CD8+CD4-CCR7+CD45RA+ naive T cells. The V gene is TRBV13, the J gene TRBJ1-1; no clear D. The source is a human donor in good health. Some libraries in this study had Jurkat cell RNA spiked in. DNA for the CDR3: TGTGCCAGCAGCTTATATCCGGGGAACACTGAAGCTTTCTTT. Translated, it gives CASSLYPGNTEAFF.